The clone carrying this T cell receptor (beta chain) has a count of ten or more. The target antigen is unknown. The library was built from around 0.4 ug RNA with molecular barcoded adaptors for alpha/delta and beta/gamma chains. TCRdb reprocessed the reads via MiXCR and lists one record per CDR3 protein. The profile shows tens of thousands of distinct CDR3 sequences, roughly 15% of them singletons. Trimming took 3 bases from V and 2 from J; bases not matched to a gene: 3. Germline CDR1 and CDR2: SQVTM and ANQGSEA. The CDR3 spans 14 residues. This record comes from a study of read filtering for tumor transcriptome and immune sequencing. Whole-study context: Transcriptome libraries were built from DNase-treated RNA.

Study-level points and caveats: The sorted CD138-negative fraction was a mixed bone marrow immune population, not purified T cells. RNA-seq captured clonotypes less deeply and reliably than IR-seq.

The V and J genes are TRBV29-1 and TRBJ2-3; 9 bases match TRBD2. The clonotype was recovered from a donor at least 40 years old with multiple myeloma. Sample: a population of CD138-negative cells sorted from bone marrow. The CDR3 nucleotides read TGCAGCGTTGATATAGCGGGAGACACAGATACGCAGTATTTT. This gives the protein CSVDIAGDTDTQYF.